Below, 15 T cell receptor beta chains from the same sample are listed, as sequenced in a study of T cells in women clearing cervical HPV infection. Measured with immunoSEQ multiplex PCR; TCRdb has only the in-frame clones, and not every one. The sample yields about 30,000 clones, of which the top ten take up under 8%. The sequencing input was blood buffy coat. The receptors here all came from a woman aged 18 to 75 with a cervical HPV16 infection that either progressed to CIN3+ or cleared (not recorded which).

For this clone: The read ends 3 residues shy of where the CDR3 ends; the end is completed using the germline J gene. The V and J genes are TRBV29-1 and TRBJ2-1; tentative D call: TRBD1 (6 bases). V was trimmed by 2 bases and J by 2 bases, leaving 19 bases between them. The CDR3 loop spans 17 amino acids. Germline lookup yields CDR1 SQVTM and CDR2 ANQGSEA. CDR3 bases read: TGCAGCGTTGAAACTCCTAGGGGGTCGGAAGCCTACAATGAG. Its protein product is CSVETPRGSEAYNE. The whole CDR3 reads CSVETPRGSEAYNEQFF.

Details on this clone: Read data end 3 residues before the CDR3 end; the end is taken from the germline J gene. J is TRBJ2-7 and V is TRBV19, with D tentatively TRBD1 (5 bases). V dropped 9 bases and J dropped 1 base, with 13 bases sitting between them. Per germline, CDR1 LNHDA and CDR2 SQIVND (reference sequence). This CDR3 region has 13 residues. The CDR3 DNA, read in part, is TGTGCCAGATTAAACGACAGTTCCTACGAG. Residues: CARLNDSSYE. The entire CDR3 is CARLNDSSYEQYF.

Worth noting for this clone: The read terminates 3 residues ahead of where the CDR3 ends, so the germline J gene completes it. The J gene is TRBJ2-5, the V gene TRBV20-1; the D gene is possibly TRBD1 (5 bases). CDR1 DFQATT and CDR2 SNEGSKA come from the germline V gene (reference sequence). CDR3 length equals 15 residues. Between the trimmed V and J ends, which lost 3 bases and 0 bases, there was a span of 14 bases. The sequenced CDR3 bases are TGCAGTGCTAGTGGGGCCATTTTACACCAAGAGACC. Protein: CSASGAILHQET. In full, the CDR3 is CSASGAILHQETQYF.

The CDR3 is CASSLGDRADNEQFF. The CDR3 DNA, read in part, is TGCGCCAGCAGCTTGGGGGACAGGGCGGACAATGAG. The chain uses TRBV5-1 and TRBJ2-1, with 9 bases fitting TRBD1. The sequence runs out 3 residues before the end of the CDR3; the remainder is reconstructed from the germline J gene. Germline CDR1 is SGHRS and CDR2 is YFSETQ. This CDR3 has 15 residues. Trimming took 0 bases from V and 5 from J; bases not matched to a gene: 3.

A note on this clone: Read data end 3 residues before the CDR3 end; the end is taken from the germline J gene. The rearrangement uses TRBV20-1 and TRBJ1-2; D is possibly TRBD1 (6 bases). This CDR3 has 11 amino acids. CDR1 is DFQATT, CDR2 SNEGSKA, per germline (reference sequence). V was pared by 7 bases and J by 6 bases, with 12 bases between. CDR3 residues: CSVAGVNGYTF. The DNA read from the CDR3 is TGCAGTGTTGCAGGGGTCAATGGC.

In regard to this clone: The missing CDR3 end, 3 residues past where the read stops, is filled in from the germline J gene. The rearrangement uses TRBV20-1 and TRBJ1-5; 7 bases map to TRBD1. V was clipped by 6 bases and J by 4 bases; unmatched bases: 15. Germline V gene sequence: CDR1 DFQATT, CDR2 SNEGSKA (reference sequence). This CDR3 comprises 16 residues. The CDR3 here is CSANIPGQLRNQPQHF. The part of the CDR3 DNA that was read is TGCAGTGCCAATATTCCGGGACAGCTACGGAATCAGCCC.

As for this clone: Coverage ceases 3 residues before the CDR3 finishes, and the germline J gene fills in the end. The chain recombines TRBV5-4 with TRBJ1-1, with D maybe TRBD1 (5 bases). Germline V gene lookup returns CDR1 SGHNT and CDR2 YYREEE (reference sequence). The CDR3 has 14 residues. CDR3 protein: CASSLAQGAREAFF. The sequenced part of the CDR3 DNA is TGTGCCAGCAGCTTGGCCCAGGGAGCACGGGAG.

Judged by frequency, this clone is medium-sized. With the read ending 3 residues before the CDR3 end, the germline J gene is used to fill in that end. The chain combines TRBV28 with TRBJ1-2; 8 nucleotides line up with TRBD1. Germline values: CDR1 MDHEN, CDR2 SYDVKM. CDR3 size: 15 residues. Trimming cost V 6 bases and J 0 bases; bases outside gene matches: 6. The CDR3 bases that were read are TGTGCCAGCAGAAAAGGACAGGGAGCTAACTATGGC. It is translated as CASRKGQGANYG. From start to end, the CDR3 is CASRKGQGANYGYTF.

With respect to this clone: The read terminates 3 residues before the CDR3 end, so the remaining end is supplied by the germline J gene. The J gene is TRBJ2-3, the V gene TRBV20-1; a weak D match, TRBD2 (7 bases). In germline, CDR1 is DFQATT, CDR2 SNEGSKA (reference sequence). CDR3 length: 17 amino acids. Trimming cost V 4 bases and J 5 bases, with 25 bases left between them. Incomplete CDR3 DNA: TGCAGTGCTAACCCCAGTGAGTGGGGGGGCCGAGGAGATACG. Residues: CSANPSEWGGRGDT. The CDR3 in full is CSANPSEWGGRGDTQYF.

CDR3: CASSLSGGVSSGANVLTF. CDR3 DNA, as far as it was read: TGTGCCAGCAGCTTATCAGGGGGTGTTAGCTCTGGGGCCAACGTC. This chain uses TRBV7-6 with TRBJ2-6; 7 bases are a match to TRBD1. Coverage ceases 3 residues before the CDR3 finishes, and the germline J gene fills in the end. The CDR3 runs to 18 residues. CDR1 SGHVS and CDR2 FNYEAQ come from the germline V gene. Trimming took 2 bases from V and 0 from J; bases not matched to a gene: 7.

Worth noting for this clone: The read comes to an end 3 residues before the CDR3 does, leaving the germline J gene to fill in the end. The chain is built from TRBV5-1 and TRBJ2-3, with 7 bases that match TRBD1. There are 14 residues in the CDR3. Trimming cost V 0 bases and J 6 bases; bases outside gene matches: 4. Germline loops: CDR1 SGHRS, CDR2 YFSETQ. CDR3 amino acids: CASSLGQGVDTQYF. Partial CDR3 DNA: TGCGCCAGCAGCTTGGGCCAGGGGGTGGATACG. Combining the CDR3 with reference TRBV5-1 and TRBJ2-3 gives the whole variable domain KAGVTQTPRYLIKTRGQQVTLSCSPISGHRSVSWYQQTPGQGLQFLFEYFSETQRNKGNFPGRFSGRQFSNSRSEMNVSTLELGDSALYLCASSLGQGVDTQYFGPGTRLTVL.

In the case of this clone: The read halts 3 residues ahead of the CDR3 end, with the missing end drawn from the germline J gene. The chain has TRBV7-8 and TRBJ2-3; 8 bases agree with TRBD2. There are 16 residues in the CDR3. The germline V gene encodes CDR1 SGHVS and CDR2 FQNEAQ. Trimming cost V 4 bases and J 5 bases; bases outside gene matches: 11. This CDR3 is CASSSSGGGSKDTQYF. CDR3 bases read: TGTGCCAGCAGCTCCTCCGGGGGGGGGAGTAAAGATACG.

In the case of this clone: The CDR3 end lies 3 residues beyond the end of the read and is filled in from the germline J gene. This rearrangement joins TRBV4-1 to TRBJ2-1; a possible D gene is TRBD2 (6 bases). Per germline, CDR1 MGHRA and CDR2 YSYEKL. The CDR3 extends over 15 amino acids. The germline V and J ends were trimmed by 0 bases and 9 bases, with 15 bases remaining between them. The CDR3 protein is CASSQDSGGGGEQFF. The covered CDR3 bases are TGCGCCAGCAGCCAAGATAGCGGAGGAGGAGGTGAG.

Of note for this clone: Read sequence stops 3 residues before the CDR3 end, and the germline J gene provides the missing end. V is TRBV20-1 and J is TRBJ2-3, with 11 positions matching TRBD1. Germline CDR1 and CDR2: DFQATT and SNEGSKA (reference sequence). With 6 bases clipped from V and 3 bases from J, the junction kept 2 bases outside the gene matches. The length of the CDR3 is 13 residues. The part of the CDR3 DNA that was read is TGCAGTGCGTGGGACAGGGGGACAGATACG. Its protein is CSAWDRGTDT. The whole CDR3 region reads CSAWDRGTDTQYF.

Note on this clone: Read coverage stops 3 residues before the CDR3 terminus; the germline J gene supplies the remainder. The chain links TRBV11-2 to TRBJ1-1; a possible D gene is TRBD1 (5 bases). Germline V gene data show CDR1 as SGHAT and CDR2 as FQNNGV. With 1 base removed from V and 5 bases from J, the gap between germline ends came to 14 bases. The CDR3 is 15 residues long. The CDR3 region is CASSLVRGVGTEAFF. The sequenced part of the CDR3 DNA is TGTGCCAGCAGCTTAGTTAGGGGCGTTGGGACTGAA.